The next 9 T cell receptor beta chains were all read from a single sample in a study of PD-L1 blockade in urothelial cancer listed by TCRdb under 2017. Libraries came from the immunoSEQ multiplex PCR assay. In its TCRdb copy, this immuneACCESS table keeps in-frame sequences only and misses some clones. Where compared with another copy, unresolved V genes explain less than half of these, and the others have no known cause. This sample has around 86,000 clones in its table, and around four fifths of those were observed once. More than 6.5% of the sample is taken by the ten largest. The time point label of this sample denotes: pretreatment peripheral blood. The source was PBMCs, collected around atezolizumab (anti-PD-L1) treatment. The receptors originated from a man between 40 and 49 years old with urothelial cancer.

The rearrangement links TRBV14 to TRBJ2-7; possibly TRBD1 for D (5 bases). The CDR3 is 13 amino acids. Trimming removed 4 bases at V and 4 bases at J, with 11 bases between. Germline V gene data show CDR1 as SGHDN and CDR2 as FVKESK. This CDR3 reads CASSRGRRYEQYF. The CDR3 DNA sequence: TGTGCCAGCAGCCGGGGCCGTAGGTACGAGCAGTACTTC.

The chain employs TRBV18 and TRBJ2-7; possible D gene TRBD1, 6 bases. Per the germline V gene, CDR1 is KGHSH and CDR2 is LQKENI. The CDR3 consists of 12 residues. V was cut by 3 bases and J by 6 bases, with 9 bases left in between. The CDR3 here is CASSPGGGEQYF. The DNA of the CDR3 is TGTGCCAGCTCACCTGGGGGCGGCGAGCAGTACTTC.

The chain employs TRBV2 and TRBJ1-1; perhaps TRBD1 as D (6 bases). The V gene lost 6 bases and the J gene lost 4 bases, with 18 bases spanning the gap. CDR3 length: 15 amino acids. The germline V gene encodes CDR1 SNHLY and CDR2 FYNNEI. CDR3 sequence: CASRRTVLPSTEAFF. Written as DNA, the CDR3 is TGTGCCAGCAGGAGGACAGTTCTCCCCTCCACTGAAGCTTTCTTT.

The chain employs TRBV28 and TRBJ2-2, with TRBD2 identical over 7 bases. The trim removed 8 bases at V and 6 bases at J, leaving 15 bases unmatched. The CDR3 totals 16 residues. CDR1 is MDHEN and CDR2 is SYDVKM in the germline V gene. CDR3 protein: CASSQRWEGGAGELFF. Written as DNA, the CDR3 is TGTGCCAGCTCCCAAAGGTGGGAGGGCGGGGCCGGGGAGCTGTTTTTT.

CDR3 protein: CASSQVSGNEQFF. CDR3 nucleotide sequence: TGCGCCAGCAGCCAAGTGTCGGGGAATGAGCAGTTCTTC. The chain recombines TRBV4-3 with TRBJ2-1; TRBD2 is a possible D gene (5 bases). Per the germline V gene, CDR1 is LGHNA and CDR2 is YSLEER. The V and J ends lost 1 base and 7 bases respectively, with 8 bases between them. The CDR3 runs 13 residues.

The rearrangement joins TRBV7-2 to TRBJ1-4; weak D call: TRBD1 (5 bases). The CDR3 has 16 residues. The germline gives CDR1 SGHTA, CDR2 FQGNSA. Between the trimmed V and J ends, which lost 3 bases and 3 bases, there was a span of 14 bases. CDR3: CASSLGRRMANEKLFF. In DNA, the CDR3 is TGTGCCAGCAGCTTGGGGCGGCGCATGGCTAATGAAAAACTGTTTTTT.

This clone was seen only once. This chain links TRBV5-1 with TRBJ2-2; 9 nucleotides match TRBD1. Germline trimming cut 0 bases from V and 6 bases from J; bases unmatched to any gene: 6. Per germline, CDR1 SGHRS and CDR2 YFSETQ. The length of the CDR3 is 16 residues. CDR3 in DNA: TGCGCCAGCAGCTTGGATGAGACAGGGGGTTCCGGGGAGCTGTTTTTT. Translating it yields CASSLDETGGSGELFF.

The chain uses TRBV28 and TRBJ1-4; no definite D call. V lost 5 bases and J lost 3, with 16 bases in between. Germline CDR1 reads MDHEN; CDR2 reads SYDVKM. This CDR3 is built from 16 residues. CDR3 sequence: CASSVLSGLANEKLFF. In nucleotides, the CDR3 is TGTGCCAGCAGTGTCCTGTCAGGTCTTGCTAATGAAAAACTGTTTTTT.

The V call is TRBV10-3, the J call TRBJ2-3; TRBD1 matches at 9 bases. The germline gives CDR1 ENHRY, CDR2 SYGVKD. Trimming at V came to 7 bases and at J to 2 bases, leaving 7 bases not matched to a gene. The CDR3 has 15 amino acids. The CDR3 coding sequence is TGTGCCATCAAAGACAGGGGGTTCCTCACAGATACGCAGTATTTT. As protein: CAIKDRGFLTDTQYF.